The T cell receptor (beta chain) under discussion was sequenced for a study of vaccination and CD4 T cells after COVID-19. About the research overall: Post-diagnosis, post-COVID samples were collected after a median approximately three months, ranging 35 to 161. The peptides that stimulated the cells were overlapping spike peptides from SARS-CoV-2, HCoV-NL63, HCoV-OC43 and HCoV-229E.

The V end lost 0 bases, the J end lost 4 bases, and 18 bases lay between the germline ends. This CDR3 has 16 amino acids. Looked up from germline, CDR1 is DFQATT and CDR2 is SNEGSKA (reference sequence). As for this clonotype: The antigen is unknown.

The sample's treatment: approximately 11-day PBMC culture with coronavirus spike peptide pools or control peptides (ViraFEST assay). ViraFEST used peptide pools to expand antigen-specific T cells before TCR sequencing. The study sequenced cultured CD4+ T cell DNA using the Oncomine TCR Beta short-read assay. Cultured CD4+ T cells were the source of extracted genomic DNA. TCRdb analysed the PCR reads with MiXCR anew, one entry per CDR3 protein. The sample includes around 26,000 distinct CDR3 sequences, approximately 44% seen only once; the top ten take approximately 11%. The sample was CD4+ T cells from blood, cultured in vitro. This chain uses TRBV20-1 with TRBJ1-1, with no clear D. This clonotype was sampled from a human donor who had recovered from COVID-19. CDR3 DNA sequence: TGCAGTGCTAGAGATATTTTTATACGGGCAAGCACTGAAGCTTTCTTT. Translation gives CSARDIFIRASTEAFF.